This T cell receptor (beta chain) is drawn from a study of CD8 T cells in Susac syndrome (dated by TCRdb to the late 2010s). For the study in its entirety: Among the Susac syndrome patients who were sequenced, clinically active disease was present in 5 or 6 and clinical remission was observed in fewer than ten. At the time of blood withdrawal, Susac syndrome patients were either therapy-naive, taking corticosteroids (with some also receiving IVIg), or on IVIg alone. Whether CD8+ T cell activation and differentiation in Susac syndrome was antigen driven was tested using repertoire sequencing. Clonality of the CD8+ T cell repertoire was compared between 11 to 12 healthy donors, roughly 14 Susac syndrome patients and about 15 multiple sclerosis patients. Paper-wide results and their limitations: Sixteen Susac-specific public clones were identified in the total CD8+ repertoire, and five Susac-specific public clones were identified in the CD8+ TEMRA repertoire. Clonal expansion was seen in Susac syndrome CD8+ repertoires, peaking in CD8+ TEMRA cells and being greater in clinically active patients than in remitting ones. The TCR sequencing and HLA analysis was acknowledged to have included a relatively small number of individuals.

RNA was extracted using the RNeasy kit, and about 0.45 to 1 ug of the RNA was reverse transcribed with random hexamers. The immunoSEQ multiplex PCR assay, covering 54 Vbeta and 13 Jbeta segments, was used to amplify TCR beta CDR3 regions. PCR amplification bias was corrected by using a synthetic template baseline for primer optimization and computational correction. Turning to the authors' computational methods: Only productive sequences were kept, with reads annotated to V, D and J genes according to IMGT and analyzed in immunoSEQ Analyzer. Clonality was calculated as one minus the Shannon entropy normalized by log2 of the number of productive unique sequences. For each patient and control, public and private clones were evaluated among the 100 most prevalent clones. A clone was defined as Susac-specific if it was absent from the healthy and MS cohorts, from about a thousand published viral clones and from other ImmuneACCESS disease sequences. TCRdb cleaned the public reads at Q25 with fastp, built clones with MiXCR and kept in-frame beta chains. Merged by CDR3 protein, the rows form single entries marked with the most common genes and DNA. The V and J calls here are based on TCRdb, not the publication. The sample profile shows 100,000 to 150,000 distinct CDR3 sequences; around 94% of them were found once. Approximately 0.2% of the sample is held by the ten biggest clonotypes.

Peripheral blood CD8+ and CD4+ T cells from healthy donors, Susac syndrome patients and multiple sclerosis patients were profiled using high-throughput TCR beta sequencing. Susac syndrome patients met recently defined diagnostic criteria for definite or probable disease. Bulk CD8+ and CD4+ T cells were purified by magnetic negative isolation, whereas CD8+ TEMRA cells were enriched by FACS. Blood was drawn into EDTA tubes, processed within 24 hours, and PBMCs were isolated by density gradient centrifugation. PBMCs intended for TCR sequencing were frozen in liquid nitrogen and were later thawed in a 37 degrees C water bath. A purity of at least 90% was achieved for sorted or isolated CD4+, CD8+ and CD8+ TEMRA cells. In regard to this clonotype: It lacks a known antigen. Base-call qualities are not available, and no considerably larger clone is one nucleotide away.

As encoded in the germline V gene (reference sequence), CDR1 is LNHDA while CDR2 is SQIVND. Relative to germline, V is missing 7 bases and J is missing 3 bases, with 12 bases of the junction outside any gene match. The CDR3 runs 15 amino acids, cysteine and phenylalanine included. The CDR3 DNA has 45 bases and is translated from base 1. The rearranged segments are TRBV19 and TRBJ2-7, with 7 middle bases fitting TRBD2. The receptor was isolated from a human donor with Susac syndrome. Material: CD8+ T cells from PBMCs. The DNA reads TGTGCCAGTACTAGCGGAGATCCCTCGGTCTACGAGCAGTACTTC. Translated, it gives CASTSGDPSVYEQYF. The CDR3, completed at both ends by the reference TRBV19 and TRBJ2-7 genes, gives the full variable domain DGGITQSPKYLFRKEGQNVTLSCEQNLNHDAMYWYRQDPGQGLRLIYYSQIVNDFQKGDIAEGYSVSREKKESFPLTVTSAQKNPTAFYLCASTSGDPSVYEQYFGPGTRLTVT.